Below, 17 T cell receptor beta chains from the same sample are listed, as sequenced in a study of blood T cell repertoires in COVID-19. Some clones are missing from TCRdb's copy, which holds only in-frame ones; the method was immunoSEQ multiplex PCR. The sample lists under 250,000 clones, around nine tenths seen once, with about 3.4% in the top ten. Sequencing was performed on PBMCs or T cells enriched from blood (not recorded which). The receptors stem from a middle-aged woman who had been exposed to COVID-19.

This clone was seen a single time. The V call is TRBV6-4, the J call TRBJ1-1, with 9 bases identical to TRBD1. The V segment lost 6 bases and the J segment 8 bases; nucleotides outside the gene matches: 7. Germline V CDR1 and CDR2: MRHNA, SNTAGT. This CDR3 is built from 13 residues. CDR3 in DNA: TGTGCCAGCAGCCAACAAGACAGGGGGGAAGCTTTCTTT. Amino acid sequence: CASSQQDRGEAFF.

This clone was observed many times. CDR3 sequence: CASSQGSGQTEAFF. The CDR3 DNA follows: TGTGCCAGCAGCCAAGGGTCAGGGCAAACTGAAGCTTTCTTT. The V call is TRBV4-2, the J call TRBJ1-1; D possibly corresponds to TRBD1 (5 bases). The CDR3 sequence is 14 residues long. CDR1 and CDR2 from the germline V gene are LGHNA and YNFKEQ. The V and J ends lost 1 base and 5 bases respectively, with 11 bases between them.

V is TRBV5-5 and J is TRBJ1-2; a possible D gene is TRBD1 (6 bases). Per the germline V gene, CDR1 is SGHKS and CDR2 is YYEKEE (reference sequence). The CDR3 loop spans 15 amino acids. V dropped 3 bases and J dropped 6 bases, with 18 bases sitting between them. In DNA form, the CDR3 reads TGTGCCAGCAGCTCGGATAGGGGGTTGATCGATGGCTACACCTTC. Translated: CASSSDRGLIDGYTF.

This clone came up once. The rearrangement links TRBV2 to TRBJ2-7; D gene unclear. The CDR3 contains 14 residues. V was trimmed by 3 bases and J by 1 base, leaving 10 bases between them. The germline V gene encodes CDR1 SNHLY and CDR2 FYNNEI. The CDR3 spells CASSDWAVSYEQYV. As DNA, the CDR3 is TGTGCCAGCAGTGATTGGGCCGTATCCTACGAGCAGTACGTC.

CDR3 in amino acids: CASMERLAGYLPDTQYF. CDR3 in DNA: TGTGCCAGCATGGAGAGACTAGCGGGCTATTTGCCGGATACGCAGTATTTT. The chain employs TRBV9 and TRBJ2-3, with TRBD2 matching 10 bases. Per the germline V gene, CDR1 is SGDLS and CDR2 is YYNGEE. V lost 6 bases, J lost 6 bases, and 16 bases stayed unmatched. The CDR3 runs 17 residues. Together with reference TRBV9 and TRBJ2-3, the CDR3 gives the full variable domain: DSGVTQTPKHLITATGQRVTLRCSPRSGDLSVYWYQQSLDQGLQFLIQYYNGEERAKGNILERFSAQQFPDLHSELNLSSLELGDSALYFCASMERLAGYLPDTQYFGPGTRLTVL.

This clone appeared once. J is TRBJ2-1 and V is TRBV20-1; TRBD2 agrees at 13 bases. The CDR3 spans 15 residues. The V and J ends lost 3 bases and 4 bases, in that order; junction bases with no gene match: 3. Germline V gene lookup returns CDR1 DFQATT and CDR2 SNEGSKA (reference sequence). The CDR3 here is CSASWGLAGYNEQFF. DNA for the CDR3: TGCAGTGCTAGTTGGGGACTAGCGGGGTACAATGAGCAGTTCTTC.

The chain carries TRBV27 and TRBJ1-4; TRBD1 agrees at 12 bases. After removal of 7 bases from V and 10 bases from J, the junction contained 7 bases not matched to a gene. Germline V CDR1 and CDR2: MNHEY, SMNVEV (reference sequence). This CDR3 comprises 14 residues. The CDR3 bases are TGTGCCAGCACCTGGGACAGGGGGCGCGGAAAACTGTTTTTT. Translation: CASTWDRGRGKLFF.

In its sample, this clone was seen a few times. The junction does not match germline at one end; this may be a read error. This chain joins TRBV5-1 and TRBJ1-2; weak D call: TRBD1 (6 bases). The germline gives CDR1 SGHRS, CDR2 YFSETQ. CDR3 length equals 14 residues. CDR3 nucleotide sequence: TGTGCCAGCAGCATCCAAGGGGGAAACTATGGCTACACCTTC. Translation gives CASSIQGGNYGYTF.

The chain carries TRBV7-9 and TRBJ1-2; D is possibly TRBD1 (6 bases). V was cut by 0 bases and J by 3 bases, with 20 bases left in between. This CDR3 is built from 18 residues. Germline assignment: CDR1 SEHNR and CDR2 FQNEAQ (reference sequence). CDR3: CASSLAWVSGAPDYGYTF. The CDR3 nucleotides are TGTGCCAGCAGCTTAGCGTGGGTCTCAGGGGCCCCCGACTATGGCTACACCTTC.

V is TRBV6-2 or TRBV6-3 and J is TRBJ1-1; 7 bases agree with TRBD1. Germline V gives CDR1 MNHEY, CDR2 SVGEGT. This CDR3 comprises 12 residues. V lost 6 bases, J lost 9 bases, and 7 bases stayed unmatched. CDR3 sequence reads: CASSLDRVKAFF. In DNA form, the CDR3 reads TGTGCCAGCAGCCTCGACAGGGTTAAAGCTTTCTTT.

The chain carries TRBV28 and TRBJ2-5; perhaps TRBD1 as D (5 bases). The CDR3 runs 13 residues. Trimming left V 6 bases short and J 5 bases short, with 13 bases between. CDR1 and CDR2 (germline): MDHEN, SYDVKM. DNA of the CDR3: TGTGCCAGCAGCCATCAGGGCTTGGAGACCCAGTACTTC. It codes for CASSHQGLETQYF.

The chain is built from TRBV4-1 and TRBJ2-1; 12 nucleotides align to TRBD2. This CDR3 is 19 amino acids long. Trimming cost V 0 bases and J 4 bases; bases outside gene matches: 10. Germline CDR1 and CDR2: MGHRA and YSYEKL. CDR3 bases: TGCGCCAGCAGCCAAGAGGCTAGCGGGGGGGCCTCAAGGTACAATGAGCAGTTCTTC. Protein: CASSQEASGGASRYNEQFF.

This sequence joins TRBV7-2 and TRBJ1-3, with a weak D call TRBD1 (5 bases). The CDR3 is 16 amino acids. Trimming stripped 1 base from V and 3 bases from J, with 13 bases between. The germline V gene has CDR1 SGHTA and CDR2 FQGNSA. The CDR3 is CASSLDRGVGGNTIYF. CDR3 DNA: TGTGCCAGCAGCTTAGATAGGGGTGTCGGTGGAAACACCATATATTTT.

This chain uses TRBV7-3 with TRBJ1-2; possibly TRBD1 for D (5 bases). This CDR3 spans 15 amino acids. CDR1 is SGHTA and CDR2 is FQGTGA in the germline V gene. V lost 1 base, J lost 8 bases, and 17 bases lay in between. CDR3 residues: CASSLSPSGPGGYTF. As DNA, the CDR3 is TGTGCCAGCAGCTTAAGTCCCTCAGGGCCCGGGGGCTACACCTTC.

The chain links TRBV19 to TRBJ1-2; D is uncertain. The CDR3 has 14 residues. Per germline, CDR1 LNHDA and CDR2 SQIVND (reference sequence). Trimming pared 1 base from V and 7 bases from J, leaving 13 bases between. CDR3 residues: CASSIAGVGGGYTF. In DNA, the CDR3 is TGTGCCAGTAGTATAGCCGGGGTTGGAGGTGGCTACACCTTC. Using reference TRBV19 and TRBJ1-2 for the parts outside the CDR3, the full variable domain is DGGITQSPKYLFRKEGQNVTLSCEQNLNHDAMYWYRQDPGQGLRLIYYSQIVNDFQKGDIAEGYSVSREKKESFPLTVTSAQKNPTAFYLCASSIAGVGGGYTFGSGTRLTVV.

The chain is built from TRBV11-2 and TRBJ1-2; D uncertain. V lost 1 base and J 7 bases, leaving 10 bases between the germline ends. The CDR3 runs to 13 residues. Germline-derived CDR1 and CDR2 are SGHAT and FQNNGV. CDR3: CASSLALLSGYTF. The CDR3 bases are TGTGCCAGCAGCTTAGCCCTGCTAAGTGGCTACACCTTC.

The chain uses TRBV21-1 and TRBJ1-5; the table's D call TRBD1 went unverified against the DNA. TRBV21-1 is given as a pseudogene. The CDR3 runs to 13 residues. CDR3 in DNA: TGTGCCAGCAGCAAGGACAGGGCTCAGCCCCAGCATTTT. As protein: CASSKDRAQPQHF.